The text below deals with one TCR beta chain. The Seattle patients joined while their infection was active and were tracked longitudinally afterward. V dropped 1 base and J dropped 1; count of bases not matched to a gene: 21. CDR1 is SGHRS and CDR2 is YFSETQ in the germline V gene. This CDR3 has 21 amino acids. The data were taken from a study of blood T cell repertoires in COVID-19. Overall study: Sources were T cells, B-cell-depleted T cells, or PBMCs; the material itself was cDNA or gDNA.

Per the original methods: Amplification of reference gene primers was used by the study to estimate nucleated cell counts. The table came from immunoSEQ multiplex PCR; TCRdb's copy has only in-frame clones and leaves some out. V, J and clone size are taken as reported in that table, and D and trimming were inferred from the DNA itself. The table shows under 200,000 clones, with 85% occurring only once. The V and J genes are TRBV5-1 and TRBJ2-3; TRBD1 matches 7 bases. The receptor was derived from a woman aged 80 or older with COVID-19, enrolled during active disease. The material sequenced was peripheral blood. DNA for the CDR3: TGCGCCAGCAGCTTGCCCAGAGGACAGGCAGCTTCTATGAGGGGCACAGATACGCAGTATTTT. Residues: CASSLPRGQAASMRGTDTQYF.